This TCR beta chain was obtained from a study of CXCR3-negative and CXCR3-positive naive CD8 T cells. Study-wide results and limits: In CXCR3-positive naive cells, the TRB CDR3s were more hydrophobic than in CXCR3-negative naive cells.

All CD8+ T cell subsets were sorted in triplicate at some 300,000 cells each. TRB cDNA libraries were made by UMI-labeled 5' RACE. TCRdb re-called the 5' RACE reads and gives one entry per CDR3 protein, without DNA. This table lists 150,000 to 180,000 distinct CDR3 sequences. About this clonotype itself: Antigen unknown.

This CDR3 has 15 residues. Germline V gives CDR1 MDHEN, CDR2 SYDVKM. The J gene is TRBJ2-1, the V gene TRBV28. Input material: naive CXCR3+ CD8+ T cells from blood. Subset here: CD45RO-CCR7+CD27+CD95- naive CD8+ T cells expressing CXCR3 (TNR3+). This clonotype was sampled from a human donor in good health. Some clones in this sample may be carry-over from other donors' samples. The chain's CDR3 is CASSLIQGGVDEQFF.